The 10 T cell receptor beta chains below come from one sample, sequenced in a study of Ad26.COV2.S vaccination and SARS-CoV-2 variants (dated by TCRdb to 2020 to 2023). Library construction relied on the immunoSEQ multiplex PCR assay. As stored in TCRdb, this immuneACCESS dataset retains in-frame rearrangements with V and J assigned. A fraction of the clones does not appear; measured against another copy, unresolved V genes explain less than half of the discrepancy, and the remainder lacks a known reason. This sample is represented by roughly 500,000 clones; 87% of them were singletons. Over 10% of the sample belongs to the ten largest clones. The sample's treatment or condition label, decoded: roughly 19 received Ad26.COV2.S at low or high dose, single or two shots; roughly 5 received placebo; per-sample allocation not given. For vaccine and placebo recipients, the sequenced repertoires came from samples collected on day 63 after the first injection.

The starting material was peripheral blood, obtained in a trial of Ad26.COV2.S vaccine versus placebo. These receptors were collected from a person between 18 and 60 years old who received the Ad26.COV2.S COVID-19 vaccine or a placebo.

The chain uses TRBV6-5 and TRBJ2-2; D is undetermined. Per the germline V gene, CDR1 is MNHEY and CDR2 is SVGAGI. The CDR3 contains 14 residues. The V and J ends lost 2 bases and 4 bases respectively, with 8 bases between them. The CDR3 loop is CASSYSTGTGELFF. The CDR3, as DNA: TGTGCCAGCAGTTACAGTACGGGCACCGGGGAGCTGTTTTTT.

V is TRBV7-9 and J is TRBJ1-1, with D unclear. The CDR3 length is 14 residues. Trimming stripped 1 base from V and 1 base from J, with 7 bases between. Germline-derived CDR1 and CDR2 are SEHNR and FQNEAQ (reference sequence). CDR3 in amino acids: CASSLVAENTEAFF. The CDR3 DNA sequence: TGTGCCAGCAGCTTAGTTGCAGAGAACACTGAAGCTTTCTTT. The full variable domain, its missing parts supplied by reference TRBV7-9 and TRBJ1-1, is DTGVSQNPRHKITKRGQNVTFRCDPISEHNRLYWYRQTLGQGPEFLTYFQNEAQLEKSRLLSDRFSAERPKGSFSTLEIQRTEQGDSAMYLCASSLVAENTEAFFGQGTRLTVV.

The chain combines TRBV7-9 with TRBJ2-3; TRBD2 agrees at 11 bases. Germline trimming cut 5 bases from V and 5 bases from J; bases unmatched to any gene: 6. The CDR3 has 15 residues. Per the germline V gene, CDR1 is SEHNR and CDR2 is FQNEAQ (reference sequence). The CDR3 DNA sequence: TGTGCCAGCAGCACATTAGCGGGAGGGGGAGATACGCAGTATTTT. Residues: CASSTLAGGGDTQYF.

The rearrangement uses TRBV30 and TRBJ1-3; possibly TRBD1 for D (5 bases). CDR1 and CDR2 (germline): GTSNPN, SVGIG (reference sequence). The CDR3 is 13 residues long. V was pared by 6 bases and J by 2 bases, with 11 bases between. CDR3 region: CACSGLPGNTIYF. CDR3 nucleotides: TGTGCCTGTTCGGGACTGCCTGGAAACACCATATATTTT. The complete variable domain, with remaining parts taken from reference TRBV30 and TRBJ1-3, reads SQTIHQWPATLVQPVGSPLSLECTVEGTSNPNLYWYRQAAGRGLQLLFYSVGIGQISSEVPQNLSASRPQDRQFILSSKKLLLSDSGFYLCACSGLPGNTIYFGEGSWLTVV.

The chain recombines TRBV10-3 with TRBJ2-1; no clear D. Trimming removed 4 bases from V and 8 bases from J, with 12 bases in between. The length of the CDR3 is 13 residues. From germline, CDR1 is ENHRY and CDR2 SYGVKD. DNA for the CDR3: TGTGCCATCAGTGCAGGACGATCAGATGAGCAGTTCTTC. This sequence encodes CAISAGRSDEQFF.

The V and J genes are TRBV7-2 and TRBJ2-5; 9 bases match TRBD2. CDR1 is SGHTA and CDR2 is FQGNSA in the germline V gene. J lost 4 bases, V lost 6 bases, and 6 bases had no gene match. The CDR3 contains 14 residues. CDR3 DNA: TGTGCCAGCAGATTGAGGCGGGAGGGAGAGACCCAGTACTTC. Translated: CASRLRREGETQYF. Supplemented by reference TRBV7-2 and TRBJ2-5, the full variable domain reads GAGVSQSPSNKVTEKGKDVELRCDPISGHTALYWYRQSLGQGLEFLIYFQGNSAPDKSGLPSDRFSAERTGGSVSTLTIQRTQQEDSAVYLCASRLRREGETQYFGPGTRLLVL.

This chain links TRBV7-2 with TRBJ2-3; D unresolved. CDR1 is SGHTA and CDR2 is FQGNSA in the germline V gene. The CDR3 is 14 residues long. The CDR3 loop is CVSRPSPLTDTQYF. CDR3 DNA: TGTGTTAGCCGTCCATCACCACTCACAGATACGCAGTATTTT.

The chain is built from TRBV30 and TRBJ1-1; D is uncertain. Germline V gene data show CDR1 as GTSNPN and CDR2 as SVGIG (reference sequence). The CDR3 is 11 amino acids. V was clipped by 2 bases and J by 3 bases, with 4 bases between them. The CDR3, as DNA: TGTGCCTGGAGTCGAGACACTGAAGCTTTCTTT. It yields the protein CAWSRDTEAFF.

The V gene is TRBV7-2, the J gene TRBJ2-3; D assignment may be TRBD1 or TRBD2 (5 bases each). Per the germline V gene, CDR1 is SGHTA and CDR2 is FQGNSA. CDR3 size: 15 residues. V lost 1 base and J lost 2, with 10 bases in between. CDR3 in amino acids: CASSLGTGTTDTQYF. CDR3 nucleotide sequence: TGTGCCAGCAGCTTAGGGACGGGGACCACAGATACGCAGTATTTT.

DNA of the CDR3: TGTGCCAGCAGTTCCTTAGGTCAGCCCCAGCATTTT. Translation: CASSSLGQPQHF. The V and J genes are TRBV6-5 and TRBJ1-5; D uncertain. V was trimmed by 4 bases and J by 6 bases, leaving 7 bases between them. Germline V lookup: CDR1 MNHEY, CDR2 SVGAGI. This CDR3 is 12 amino acids long.